Shown below are 3 T cell receptor beta chains from a single sample sequenced in a study of blood T cell repertoires in COVID-19. Repertoires were generated with immunoSEQ multiplex PCR, while TCRdb's copy carries only in-frame clones and drops some. This repertoire shows roughly 200,000 clones, roughly 89% found once; its top ten account for approximately 6%. The source material was peripheral blood. The source is a man aged 55 to 70 who had recovered from COVID-19.

In DNA form, the CDR3 reads TGTGCCAGCAGTTATTACAGGGATAGAAATGAGCAGTTCTTC. It codes for CASSYYRDRNEQFF. This chain joins TRBV7-9 and TRBJ2-1; D may be TRBD1 (6 bases). The CDR3 is 14 amino acids. Trimming removed 6 bases from V and 7 bases from J, with 16 bases in between. Germline V lookup: CDR1 SEHNR, CDR2 FQNEAQ (reference sequence).

The V gene is TRBV7-2, the J gene TRBJ2-1, with a possible D match to TRBD2 (6 bases). The CDR3 sequence is 13 residues long. The germline V gene encodes CDR1 SGHTA and CDR2 FQGNSA. The germline V and J ends were trimmed by 5 bases and 9 bases, with 14 bases remaining between them. CDR3 bases: TGTGCCAGCAGCAAGACTAGTCCCACTGAGCAGTTCTTC. Translating it yields CASSKTSPTEQFF.

The rearrangement uses TRBV15 and TRBJ2-7, with a weak D call TRBD2 (7 bases). Trimming removed 0 bases from V and 5 bases from J, with 11 bases in between. The germline gives CDR1 LNHNV, CDR2 YYDKDF (reference sequence). This CDR3 has 14 residues. CDR3 in DNA: TGTGCCACCAGCAGAGATCAGGGGAGGGACGAGCAGTACTTC. It specifies CATSRDQGRDEQYF.